This note documents a single TCR beta chain sequence. CD45RO-negative, CCR7-selected cells formed the naive CD8 fraction, which excluded terminally differentiated effector memory CD45RA+ cells. Sequencing was performed with immunoSEQ multiplex PCR; in TCRdb, only in-frame clones are kept and a portion is missing. The table records under 1 million clones, around 92% of them present only once. Germline V gene sequence: CDR1 SNHLY, CDR2 FYNNEI. This CDR3 region has 15 residues. Trimming at V came to 8 bases and at J to 8 bases, leaving 9 bases not matched to a gene. The data were taken from a study of shared clonotypes between healthy human individuals.

The chain is built from TRBV2 and TRBJ2-1; 13 nucleotides match TRBD2. The origin of this receptor is a man younger than 40 in good health. Sequenced material: naive CD8+ T cells sorted from blood. Here the CDR3 DNA reads TGTGCCAGCCATCGTTGGACTAGCGGGAGTCATGAGCAGTTCTTC. It is translated as CASHRWTSGSHEQFF. The full variable domain, rest sourced from reference TRBV2 and TRBJ2-1, is EPEVTQTPSHQVTQMGQEVILRCVPISNHLYFYWYRQILGQKVEFLVSFYNNEISEKSEIFDDQFSVERPDGSNFTLKIRSTKLEDSAMYFCASHRWTSGSHEQFFGPGTRLTVL.